This T cell receptor beta chain was profiled in a study of regulatory T cells in long-lasting Graves disease. Study at large: The study enrolled newly diagnosed Graves' patients on antithyroid drugs under 3 months. Whole-study results and caveats: The small sample size may have reduced accuracy.

This clonotype was observed at least ten times. The antigen remains unidentified. Arm-PCR of CDR3 regions and iRepertoire HTBI primers were used to build TCR beta libraries. MiXCR, applied by TCRdb to the multiplex PCR reads, yields one record per CDR3 protein. Counted here are approximately 470,000 distinct CDR3 sequences, roughly 15% occurring once; the ten biggest clones make up 9% to 15%. CDR1 MDHEN and CDR2 SYDVKM come from the germline V gene. V was shortened by 6 bases and J by 0 bases, with 17 bases between the two germline ends. The CDR3 is 16 residues long. This sample's time point: newly diagnosed GD, antithyroid drugs for less than 3 months. RNA extracted from PBMCs served as the sequencing template. This sample was also put to use in a study of T cells in Graves' hyperthyroidism and ophthalmopathy. That source reports: HTBI primers were employed in a first-round RT-PCR of the TCR CDR3.

The clonotype was recovered from a man aged 35-49 years with Graves disease. The V and J genes are TRBV28 and TRBJ1-1; D gene ambiguous. The sequenced sample was peripheral blood mononuclear cells (PBMCs), obtained at new diagnosis, from a patient treated with antithyroid drugs. The CDR3 loop reads CASSPVWAPMNTEAFF. The CDR3 DNA follows: TGTGCCAGCAGCCCCGTGTGGGCCCCAATGAACACTGAAGCTTTCTTT.